This T cell receptor (beta chain) was profiled in a study of T cell responses to AZD1222 COVID-19 vaccine (TCRdb year 2021). About the investigation overall: AZD1222 recipients given second doses at about 4 weeks or at about 12 weeks were pooled, since spike-specific TCR depth and breadth were not found to differ between the two schedules. A total of 230 to 250 trial participants underwent TCR sequencing, of whom 207 received two doses of AZD1222 and 26 received two doses of the MenACWY control vaccine. Trial participants were enrolled by age into subgroups of 18-55, 56-69 and 70-plus years, and around 150, 28 and 57 TCR-sequenced participants, respectively, were included in these subgroups.

This specimen's time point label, per the study, means: baseline before first vaccination. Vaccinee samples were obtained from the UK trials COV001 and COV002, which included a single-blind randomized controlled phase 2/3 trial of AZD1222 (ChAdOx1 nCoV-19) in healthy adults. Trial participant PBMC samples were collected at day 0 and day 28 after the second dose for TCRbeta chain sequencing. Study-wide conclusions, independent of this receptor: Epitopes outside the regions mutated in the B.1.351 and B.1.1.7 variants were reportedly recognized by nearly half of the unique spike-specific TCRs. Conclusions about previously exposed vaccinees were limited because only six or seven AZD1222 recipients were SARS-CoV-2 seropositive at baseline. Spike-specific TCR breadth and depth rose significantly after two AZD1222 doses compared with day 0 and with MenACWY recipients. Participants were mostly white British, with more females than males. The authors suggested clonal diversity may have been underestimated. The whole spike protein was spanned by vaccine-associated CD4 TCRs, and dominant responses were seen in regions 160-218 and 743-854. Because no samples from the day 14 peak response were available, repertoires could be characterized only after the peak T cell response. The 56-69-year group was small, and its depth increase did not reach significance, likely because of low power.

The CDR3 regions of human TCRbeta chains were analyzed by immunosequencing. In the original analysis: TCRs in the repertoires were compared against a reference library of SARS-CoV-2-specific TCRs that had been generated with the MIRA antigen-specificity platform. Breadth was defined as the fraction of unique TCRs that were SARS-CoV-2-associated. Depth was defined as the fraction of total T cells that were SARS-CoV-2-associated. Using the MIRA data, each spike-specific TCR was assigned both to the spike region to which the TCR was reactive and to a CD4 or CD8 class. Log10-transformed breadth and depth values were compared by one-way ANOVA with Sidak's multiple comparisons tests. Sourced from immuneACCESS, this table was stored by TCRdb with only in-frame sequences that have V and J called. A share of the clones is absent; for the studies checked, an unresolved V gene accounts for under half, and the remainder has no known explanation. V and J calls and clone size are as listed in that table; D and trimming were resolved from the DNA. The sample profile shows about 190,000 clones; approximately 92% of them were found once. The top ten hold less than 1.5% of the sample.

A note on this clone: The antigen it recognizes is unknown. Base quality data are lacking; no much larger clone is found one base away.

The junction shows trimming of 6 bases on V and 0 bases on J, plus 12 bases between the germline ends. CDR1 MNHEY and CDR2 SMNVEV are derived from the germline V gene (reference sequence). The CDR3 covers 14 residues, taking in both the cysteine and the phenylalanine. Just the 42-base CDR3 DNA is kept, in frame starting at base 1. Recombination connected TRBV27 to TRBJ2-7; confidence is insufficient to name the D gene. This clonotype was obtained from an adult in good health. Sequenced material: peripheral blood, taken on day 0 of AZD1222 vaccination. The DNA sequence follows: TGTGCCAGCAGCCCCGCGCCGACCTCCTACGAGCAGTACTTC. This yields the protein CASSPAPTSYEQYF.